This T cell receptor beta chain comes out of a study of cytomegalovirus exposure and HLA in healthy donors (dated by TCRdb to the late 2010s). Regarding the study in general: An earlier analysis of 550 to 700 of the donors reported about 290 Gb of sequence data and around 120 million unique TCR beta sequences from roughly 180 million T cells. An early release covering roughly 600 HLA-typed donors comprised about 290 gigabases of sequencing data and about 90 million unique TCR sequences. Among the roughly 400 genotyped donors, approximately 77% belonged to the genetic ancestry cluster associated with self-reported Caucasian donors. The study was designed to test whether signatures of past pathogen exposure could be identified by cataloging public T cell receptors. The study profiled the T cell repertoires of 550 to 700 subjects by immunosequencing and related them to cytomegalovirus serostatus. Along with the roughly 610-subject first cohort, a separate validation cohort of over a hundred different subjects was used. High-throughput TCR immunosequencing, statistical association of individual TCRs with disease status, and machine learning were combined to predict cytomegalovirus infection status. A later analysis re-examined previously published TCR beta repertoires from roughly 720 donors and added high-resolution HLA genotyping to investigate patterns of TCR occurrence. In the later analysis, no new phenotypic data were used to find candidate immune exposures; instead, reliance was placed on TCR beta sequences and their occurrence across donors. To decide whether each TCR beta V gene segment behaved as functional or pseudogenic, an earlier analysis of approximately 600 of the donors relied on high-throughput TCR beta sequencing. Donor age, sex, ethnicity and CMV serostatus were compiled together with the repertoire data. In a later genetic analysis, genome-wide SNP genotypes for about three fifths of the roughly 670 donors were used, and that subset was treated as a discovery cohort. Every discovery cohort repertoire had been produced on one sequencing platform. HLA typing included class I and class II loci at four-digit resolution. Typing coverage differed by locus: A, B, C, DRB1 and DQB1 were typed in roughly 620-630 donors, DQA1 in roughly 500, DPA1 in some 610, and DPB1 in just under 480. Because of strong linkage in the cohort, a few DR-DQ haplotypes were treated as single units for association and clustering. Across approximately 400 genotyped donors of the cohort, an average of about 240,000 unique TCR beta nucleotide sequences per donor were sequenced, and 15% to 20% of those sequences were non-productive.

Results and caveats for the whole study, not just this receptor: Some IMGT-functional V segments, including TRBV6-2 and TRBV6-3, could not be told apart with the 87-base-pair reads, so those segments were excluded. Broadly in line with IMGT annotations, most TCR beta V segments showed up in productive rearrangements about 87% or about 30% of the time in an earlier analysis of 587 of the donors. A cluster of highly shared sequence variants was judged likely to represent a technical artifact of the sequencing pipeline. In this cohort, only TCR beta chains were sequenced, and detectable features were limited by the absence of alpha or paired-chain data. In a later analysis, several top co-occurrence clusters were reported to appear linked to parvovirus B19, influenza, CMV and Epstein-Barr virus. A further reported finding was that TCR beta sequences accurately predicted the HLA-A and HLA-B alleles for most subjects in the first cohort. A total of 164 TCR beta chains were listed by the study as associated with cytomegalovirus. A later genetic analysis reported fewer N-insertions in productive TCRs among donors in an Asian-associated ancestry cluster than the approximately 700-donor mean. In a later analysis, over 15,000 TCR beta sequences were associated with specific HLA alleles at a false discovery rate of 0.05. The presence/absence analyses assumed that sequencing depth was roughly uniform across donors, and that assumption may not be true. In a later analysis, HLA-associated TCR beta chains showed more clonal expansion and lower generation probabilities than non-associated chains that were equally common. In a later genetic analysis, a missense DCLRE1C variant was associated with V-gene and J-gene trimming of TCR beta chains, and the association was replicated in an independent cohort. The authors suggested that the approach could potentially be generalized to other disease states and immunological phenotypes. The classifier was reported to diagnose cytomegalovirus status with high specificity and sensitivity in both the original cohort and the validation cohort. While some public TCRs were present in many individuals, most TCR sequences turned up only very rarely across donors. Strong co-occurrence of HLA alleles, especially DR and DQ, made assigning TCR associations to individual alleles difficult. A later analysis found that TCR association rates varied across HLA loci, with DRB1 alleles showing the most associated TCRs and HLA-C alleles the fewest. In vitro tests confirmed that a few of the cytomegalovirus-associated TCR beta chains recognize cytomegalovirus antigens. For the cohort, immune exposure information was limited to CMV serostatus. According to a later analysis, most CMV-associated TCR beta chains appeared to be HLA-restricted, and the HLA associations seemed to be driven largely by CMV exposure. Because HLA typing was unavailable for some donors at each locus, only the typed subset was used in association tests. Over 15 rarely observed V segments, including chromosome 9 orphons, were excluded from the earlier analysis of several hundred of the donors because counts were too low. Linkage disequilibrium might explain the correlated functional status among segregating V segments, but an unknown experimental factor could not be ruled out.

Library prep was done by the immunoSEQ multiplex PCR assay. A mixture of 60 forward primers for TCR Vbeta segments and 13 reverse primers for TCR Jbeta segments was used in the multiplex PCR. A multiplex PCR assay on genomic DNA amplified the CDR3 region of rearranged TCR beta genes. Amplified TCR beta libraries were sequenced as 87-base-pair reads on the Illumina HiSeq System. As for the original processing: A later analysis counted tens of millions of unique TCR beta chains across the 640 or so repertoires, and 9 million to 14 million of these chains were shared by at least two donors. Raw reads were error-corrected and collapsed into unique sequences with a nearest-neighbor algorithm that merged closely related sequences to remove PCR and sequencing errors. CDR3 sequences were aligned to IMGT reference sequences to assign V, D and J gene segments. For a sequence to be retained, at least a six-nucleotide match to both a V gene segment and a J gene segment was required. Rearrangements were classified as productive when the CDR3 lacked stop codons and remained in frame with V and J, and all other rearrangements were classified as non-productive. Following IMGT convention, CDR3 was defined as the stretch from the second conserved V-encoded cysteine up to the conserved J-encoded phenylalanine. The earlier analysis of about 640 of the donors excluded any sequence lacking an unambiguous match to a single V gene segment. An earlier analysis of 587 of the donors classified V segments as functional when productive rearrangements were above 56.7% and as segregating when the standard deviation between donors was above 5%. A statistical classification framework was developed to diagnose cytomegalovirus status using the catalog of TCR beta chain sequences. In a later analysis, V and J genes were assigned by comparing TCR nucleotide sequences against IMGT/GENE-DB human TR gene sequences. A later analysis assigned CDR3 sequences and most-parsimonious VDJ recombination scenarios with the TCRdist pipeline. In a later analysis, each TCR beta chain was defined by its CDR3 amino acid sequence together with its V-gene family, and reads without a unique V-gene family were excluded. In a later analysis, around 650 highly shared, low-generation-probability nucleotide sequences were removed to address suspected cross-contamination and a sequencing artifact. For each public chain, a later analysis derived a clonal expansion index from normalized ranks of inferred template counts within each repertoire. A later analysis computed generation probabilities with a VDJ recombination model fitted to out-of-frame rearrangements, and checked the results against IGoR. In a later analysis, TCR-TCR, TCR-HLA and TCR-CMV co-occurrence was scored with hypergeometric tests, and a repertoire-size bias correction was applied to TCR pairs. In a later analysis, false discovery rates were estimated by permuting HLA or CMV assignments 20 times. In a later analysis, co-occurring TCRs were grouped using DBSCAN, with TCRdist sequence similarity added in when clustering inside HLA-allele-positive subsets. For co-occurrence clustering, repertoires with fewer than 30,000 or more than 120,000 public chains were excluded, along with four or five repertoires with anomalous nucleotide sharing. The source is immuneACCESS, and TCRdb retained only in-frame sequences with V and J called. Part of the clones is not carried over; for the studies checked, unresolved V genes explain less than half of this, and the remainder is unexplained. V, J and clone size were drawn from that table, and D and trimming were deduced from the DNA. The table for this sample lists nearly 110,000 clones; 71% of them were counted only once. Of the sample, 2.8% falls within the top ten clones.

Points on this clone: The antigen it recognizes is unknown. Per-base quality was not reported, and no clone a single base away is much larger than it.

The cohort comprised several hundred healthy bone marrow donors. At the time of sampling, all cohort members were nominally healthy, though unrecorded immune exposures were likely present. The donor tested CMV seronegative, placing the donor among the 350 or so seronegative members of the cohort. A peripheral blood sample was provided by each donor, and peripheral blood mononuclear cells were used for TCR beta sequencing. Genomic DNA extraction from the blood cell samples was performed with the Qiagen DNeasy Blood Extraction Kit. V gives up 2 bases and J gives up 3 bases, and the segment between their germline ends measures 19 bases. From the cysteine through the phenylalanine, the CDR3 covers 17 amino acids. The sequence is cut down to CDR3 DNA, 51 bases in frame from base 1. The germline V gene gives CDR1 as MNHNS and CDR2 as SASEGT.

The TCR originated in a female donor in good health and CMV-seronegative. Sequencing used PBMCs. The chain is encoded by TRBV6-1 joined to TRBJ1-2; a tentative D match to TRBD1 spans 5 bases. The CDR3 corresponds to CASSEYGGTGFHYGYTF. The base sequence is TGTGCCAGCAGTGAATACGGCGGAACAGGCTTTCACTATGGCTACACCTTC.